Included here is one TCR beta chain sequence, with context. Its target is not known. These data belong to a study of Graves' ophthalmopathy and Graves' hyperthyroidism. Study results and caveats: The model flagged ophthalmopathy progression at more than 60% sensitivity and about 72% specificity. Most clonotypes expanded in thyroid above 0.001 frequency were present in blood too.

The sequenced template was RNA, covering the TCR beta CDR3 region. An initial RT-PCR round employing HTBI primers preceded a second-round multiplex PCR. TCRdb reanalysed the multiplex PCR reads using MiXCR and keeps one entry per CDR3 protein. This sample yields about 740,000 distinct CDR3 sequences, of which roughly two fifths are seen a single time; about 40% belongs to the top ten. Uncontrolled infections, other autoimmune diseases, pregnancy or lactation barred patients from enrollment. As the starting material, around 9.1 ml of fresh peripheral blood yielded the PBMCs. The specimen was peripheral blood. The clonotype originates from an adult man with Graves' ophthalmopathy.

The CDR3 sequence: CASSVGDSNTGELFF. CDR3 DNA: TGTGCCAGCAGCGTAGGTGATTCGAACACCGGGGAGCTGTTTTTT. The chain recombines TRBV25-1 with TRBJ2-2, with D uncertain. Germline CDR1 MGHDK, CDR2 SYGVNS. The CDR3 runs 15 residues. Trimming took 6 bases from V and 0 from J, leaving 11 bases between them.